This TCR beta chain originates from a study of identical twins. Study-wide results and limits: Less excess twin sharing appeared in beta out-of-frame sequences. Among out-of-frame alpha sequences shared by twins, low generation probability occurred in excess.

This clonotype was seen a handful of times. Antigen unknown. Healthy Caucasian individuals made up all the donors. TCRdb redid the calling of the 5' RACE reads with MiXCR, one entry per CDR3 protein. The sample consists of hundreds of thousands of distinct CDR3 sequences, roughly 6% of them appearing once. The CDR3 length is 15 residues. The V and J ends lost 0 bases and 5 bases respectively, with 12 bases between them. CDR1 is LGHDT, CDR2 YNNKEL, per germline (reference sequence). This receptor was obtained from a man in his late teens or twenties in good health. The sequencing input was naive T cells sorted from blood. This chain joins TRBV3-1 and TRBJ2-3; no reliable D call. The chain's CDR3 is CASSQESKLEDTQYF. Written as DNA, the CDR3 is TGTGCCAGCAGCCAAGAGTCAAAGCTCGAAGATACGCAGTATTTT.